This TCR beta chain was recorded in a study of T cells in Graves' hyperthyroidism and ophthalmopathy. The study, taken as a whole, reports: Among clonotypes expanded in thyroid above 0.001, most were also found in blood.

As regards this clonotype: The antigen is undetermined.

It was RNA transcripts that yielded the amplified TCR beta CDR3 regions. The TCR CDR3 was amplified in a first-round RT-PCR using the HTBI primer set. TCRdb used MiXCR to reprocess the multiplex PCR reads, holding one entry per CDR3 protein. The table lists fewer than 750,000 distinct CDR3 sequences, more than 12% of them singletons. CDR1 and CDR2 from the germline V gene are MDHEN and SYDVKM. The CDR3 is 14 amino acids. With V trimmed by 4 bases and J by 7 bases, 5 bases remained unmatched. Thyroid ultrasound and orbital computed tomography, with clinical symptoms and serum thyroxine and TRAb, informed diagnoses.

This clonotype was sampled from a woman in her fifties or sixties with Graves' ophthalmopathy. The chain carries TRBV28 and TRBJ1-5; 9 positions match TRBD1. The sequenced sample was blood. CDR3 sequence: CASSSGQGWQPQHF. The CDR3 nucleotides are TGTGCCAGCAGTTCAGGACAGGGGTGGCAGCCCCAGCATTTT.